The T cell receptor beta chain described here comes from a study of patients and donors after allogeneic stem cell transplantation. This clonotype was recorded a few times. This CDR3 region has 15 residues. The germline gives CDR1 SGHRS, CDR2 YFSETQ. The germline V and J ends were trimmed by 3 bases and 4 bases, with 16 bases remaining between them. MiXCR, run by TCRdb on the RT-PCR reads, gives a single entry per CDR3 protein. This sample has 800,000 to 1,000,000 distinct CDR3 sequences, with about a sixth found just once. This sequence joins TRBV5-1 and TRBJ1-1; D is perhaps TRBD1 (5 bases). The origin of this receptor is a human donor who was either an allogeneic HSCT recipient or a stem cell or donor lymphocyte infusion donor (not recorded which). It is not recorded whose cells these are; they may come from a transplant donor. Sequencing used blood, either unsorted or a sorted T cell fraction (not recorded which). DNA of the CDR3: TGCGCCAGCAGCTCGACAGATCCCCGCACCACTGAAGCTTTCTTT. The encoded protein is CASSSTDPRTTEAFF.